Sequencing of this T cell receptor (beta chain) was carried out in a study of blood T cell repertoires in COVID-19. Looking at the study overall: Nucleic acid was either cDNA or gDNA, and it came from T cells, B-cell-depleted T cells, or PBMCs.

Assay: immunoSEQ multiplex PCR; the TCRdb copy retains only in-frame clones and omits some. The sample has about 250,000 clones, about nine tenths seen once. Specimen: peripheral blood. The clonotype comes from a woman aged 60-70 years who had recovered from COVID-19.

CDR3 loop: CASSPGGTGRSEQYF. In DNA, the CDR3 is TGTGCCAGCAGCCCGGGGGGGACAGGGAGGAGCGAGCAGTACTTC. The genes are TRBV5-6 and TRBJ2-7; possible D gene TRBD1, 9 bases. There are 15 residues in the CDR3. Germline values: CDR1 SGHDT, CDR2 YYEEEE. The V end lost 4 bases, the J end lost 6 bases, and 20 bases lay between the germline ends. Combining the CDR3 with reference TRBV5-6 and TRBJ2-7 gives the whole variable domain DAGVTQSPTHLIKTRGQQVTLRCSPKSGHDTVSWYQQALGQGPQFIFQYYEEEERQRGNFPDRFSGHQFPNYSSELNVNALLLGDSALYLCASSPGGTGRSEQYFGPGTRLTVT.